This is a list of T cell receptor beta chains from one sample in a study of T cells in Graves' hyperthyroidism and ophthalmopathy. TCRdb re-derived calls from the multiplex PCR reads in MiXCR, one entry per CDR3 protein. The sample has some 500,000 distinct CDR3 sequences, roughly a quarter seen once; the top ten hold around 11%. Material: blood. All receptors derive from a woman in her 30s with Graves' ophthalmopathy. Both conserved end residues are part of each CDR3. The D gene is left open where the match is weak. Size tells how often a clone was seen (once, few, many) or the class of an expanded clone, and some rows leave it out.

j_call clone_size d_call v_call cdr3_nt cdr3_aa
TRBJ1-1 . TRBD1 TRBV6-4 TGTGCCAGCAGTAGACTCCGGACAGGGGGCGAGGTCACTGAAGCTTTCTTT CASSRLRTGGEVTEAFF
TRBJ1-1 many . TRBV5-1 TGCGCCAGCAGCTTGTTGGGGGACTGGAACACTGAAGCTTTCTTT CASSLLGDWNTEAFF
TRBJ1-5 many . TRBV20-1 TGCAGTGCCGAGGCAGGGCCCAATCAGCCCCAGCATTTT CSAEAGPNQPQHF
TRBJ2-2 many . TRBV12-5 TGTGCTAGCGCACAGGGCGGGAACACCGGGGAGCTGTTTTTT CASAQGGNTGELFF
TRBJ1-1 many TRBD1 TRBV20-1 TGCAGTGCTAGAGTTCGAATGGGGCAGGGGGCATGGACTGAAGCTTTCTTT CSARVRMGQGAWTEAFF
TRBJ2-2 many . TRBV20-1 TGCAGTGCTAGAGATGAGGGGACTCCAAAGACCACCGGGGAGCTGTTTTTT CSARDEGTPKTTGELFF
TRBJ2-5 . TRBD1 TRBV3-1 TGTGCCAGCAGCACCCCGGACAGGGGCGCCTATTCCTTCGAGACCCAGTACTTC CASSTPDRGAYSFETQYF
TRBJ1-2 few . TRBV7-8 TGTGCCAGCAGCTACCAATATTCGACAGCTGGCTGGACCTTC CASSYQYSTAGWTF
TRBJ2-2 many . TRBV6-1 TGTGCCACCTACGAGCCTCCCGGGGAGCTGTTTTTT CATYEPPGELFF
TRBJ1-2 many . TRBV2 TGTGCCAGCAGGGGCTCGGGCTATGGCTACACCTTC CASRGSGYGYTF
TRBJ2-5 few TRBD1 TRBV20-1 TGCAGTGCGAGGGACAGCAACCAAGAGACCCAGTACTTC CSARDSNQETQYF
TRBJ1-2 many TRBD1 TRBV28 TGTGCCAGCAGGAGGGACAGCAACTATGGCTACACCTTC CASRRDSNYGYTF
TRBJ1-5 . . TRBV12-3/TRBV12-4 TGTGCCAGCAGTTTCGTCGGGGACAATCAGCCCCAGCATTTT CASSFVGDNQPQHF
TRBJ1-1 many . TRBV28 TGTGCCAGCAGTTTATCTTCGGGGGTTTTTGGGTTGACTGAAGCTTTCTTT CASSLSSGVFGLTEAFF
TRBJ2-5 many . TRBV19 TGTGCCAGCAGCGGAAGGACCGAACAAGAGACCCAGTACTTC CASSGRTEQETQYF
TRBJ2-2 many TRBD1 TRBV2 TGTGCCAGCAGTCGGGACAGAACAAACACCGGGGAGCTGTTTTTT CASSRDRTNTGELFF
TRBJ1-1 few . TRBV11-2 TGTGCCAGCAGCTTAAAGGCCCCGACAGGGAACACTGAAGCTTTCTTT CASSLKAPTGNTEAFF
TRBJ1-1 many TRBD1 TRBV5-1 TGCGCCAGCAGCAACGTACCTCCTACAGGGGGCCTGAACACTGAAGCTTTCTTT CASSNVPPTGGLNTEAFF
TRBJ2-7 many . TRBV4-1 TGCGCCAGCAGCCAAGGCCTAGCGAGAAGGAGCGAGCAGTACTTC CASSQGLARRSEQYF
TRBJ2-7 . TRBD1 TRBV4-3 TGCGCCAGCAGCCAAGCCGCGACAGGGGGGTACGAGCAGTACTTC CASSQAATGGYEQYF
TRBJ2-5 many . TRBV7-2 TGTGCCAGCTCCCGGTGGCAAGAGACCCAGTACTTC CASSRWQETQYF
TRBJ1-5 many . TRBV4-3 TGCGCCAGCAGCCAAGATTTGGGCAATCAGCCCCAGCATTTT CASSQDLGNQPQHF
TRBJ2-7 . . TRBV5-4 TGTGCCAGCAGCTTGAATAACTACGAGCAGTACTTC CASSLNNYEQYF
TRBJ2-7 many . TRBV29-1 TGCAGCGTTGCCCTGGAAAGGCACGAGCAGTACTTC CSVALERHEQYF
TRBJ2-5 . . TRBV4-2 TGTGCCAGCAGCCAAGGGGGGGCAAATCGAGAGACCCAGTACTTC CASSQGGANRETQYF
TRBJ2-5 many TRBD2 TRBV7-9 TGTGCCAGCAGCTTCATCCTAGCGGGACCAGAAGAGACCCAGTACTTC CASSFILAGPEETQYF
TRBJ2-5 many . TRBV20-1 TGCAGTGCTAGAGAACCCAACCACAGGGCCCAAGAGACCCAGTACTTC CSAREPNHRAQETQYF
TRBJ1-2 . TRBD1 TRBV6-5 TGTGCCAGCAGTTACCAGACAGGGGGAAACTATGGCTACACCTTC CASSYQTGGNYGYTF
TRBJ1-2 many . TRBV29-1 TGCAGCGTTGAAGAGCCAGGGCCCTATGGCTACACCTTC CSVEEPGPYGYTF
TRBJ1-1 many . TRBV20-1 TGCAGTGCTAGAGATTGGCCTGAAGCTTTCTTT CSARDWPEAFF
TRBJ1-1 . . TRBV20-1 TGCAGTGCAAAGGTCCGGCCGGCGATTAATGAAGCTTTCTTT CSAKVRPAINEAFF
TRBJ2-7 many . TRBV6-5 TGTGCCAGCAGTTACGCGGCGACTAGCTACGAGCAGTACTTC CASSYAATSYEQYF